The next 9 T cell receptor beta chains were all read from a single sample in a study of OX40 agonist ivuxolimab in advanced cancers. The method was immunoSEQ multiplex PCR; TCRdb's version includes in-frame clones alone and lacks a portion of them. Of about 40,000 clones detected, approximately 90% appear once; the ten largest clones hold roughly a quarter. The material sequenced was CD4+ or CD8+ T cells sorted from blood, taken in a trial of the OX40 agonist ivuxolimab. The receptors here all came from an adult with an advanced solid tumor such as melanoma, head and neck, liver or kidney cancer.

This CDR3 is CASSQEDADRAYEQYF. In DNA, the CDR3 is TGTGCCAGCAGCCAAGAGGATGCGGACCGTGCCTACGAGCAGTACTTC. The chain joins TRBV4-2 to TRBJ2-7; D uncertain. V lost 0 bases and J lost 2, with 14 bases in between. Germline V lookup: CDR1 LGHNA, CDR2 YNFKEQ. The CDR3 contains 16 residues.

The chain combines TRBV11-2 with TRBJ2-3, with D maybe TRBD1 (5 bases). In germline, CDR1 is SGHAT, CDR2 FQNNGV. The V and J ends lost 5 bases and 6 bases respectively, with 12 bases between them. The CDR3 runs to 13 residues. This CDR3 is CASSRRDADTQYF. As DNA, the CDR3 is TGTGCCAGCAGCCGCAGGGATGCGGATACGCAGTATTTT. Variable domain in full (rest from reference TRBV11-2 and TRBJ2-3): EAGVAQSPRYKIIEKRQSVAFWCNPISGHATLYWYQQILGQGPKLLIQFQNNGVVDDSQLPKDRFSAERLKGVDSTLKIQPAKLEDSAVYLCASSRRDADTQYFGPGTRLTVL.

The V and J genes are TRBV29-1 and TRBJ2-7; TRBD2 agrees at 9 bases. Germline-derived CDR1 and CDR2 are SQVTM and ANQGSEA. Germline trimming cut 2 bases from V and 2 bases from J; bases unmatched to any gene: 4. This CDR3 has 14 amino acids. CDR3 sequence reads: CSVEKREVPYEQYF. The CDR3 DNA is TGCAGCGTTGAAAAGCGGGAGGTCCCCTACGAGCAGTACTTC.

The chain uses TRBV28 and TRBJ2-7, with D perhaps being TRBD1 or TRBD2 (6 bases each). V was cut by 4 bases and J by 6 bases, with 16 bases left in between. Germline assignment: CDR1 MDHEN and CDR2 SYDVKM. The length of the CDR3 is 14 residues. This CDR3 reads CASSWGRGLREQYF. In nucleotides, the CDR3 is TGTGCCAGCAGTTGGGGCCGGGGGCTACGCGAGCAGTACTTC.

The V call is TRBV7-9, the J call TRBJ2-7; TRBD1 aligns across 9 bases. CDR1 and CDR2 (germline): SEHNR, FQNEAQ (reference sequence). This CDR3 comprises 13 residues. V lost 8 bases and J lost 5; bases outside the gene matches: 7. The CDR3 bases are TGTGCCAGCTCCGACAGGGGGACCGACGAGCAGTACTTC. Its protein product is CASSDRGTDEQYF.

The chain couples TRBV28 to TRBJ1-1; D unresolved. There are 14 residues in the CDR3. Trimming left V 5 bases short and J 7 bases short, with 17 bases between. The germline gives CDR1 MDHEN, CDR2 SYDVKM. This chain's CDR3 is CASSLTRGPYEAFF. Written as DNA, the CDR3 is TGTGCCAGCAGTCTTACGAGAGGCCCTTATGAAGCTTTCTTT.

The V call is TRBV7-9, the J call TRBJ2-7, with D unclear. CDR1 is SEHNR and CDR2 is FQNEAQ in the germline V gene (reference sequence). This CDR3 region has 16 residues. Trimming removed 4 bases from V and 0 bases from J, with 16 bases in between. The CDR3, as DNA: TGTGCCAGCAGCTCCTCAACCCGATCCCACTCCTACGAGCAGTACTTC. Its translation is CASSSSTRSHSYEQYF.

This clone came up once. The chain couples TRBV11-2 to TRBJ2-2, with TRBD1 identical over 8 bases. CDR3 length: 15 amino acids. V lost 6 bases and J lost 5; bases outside the gene matches: 8. Germline V lookup: CDR1 SGHAT, CDR2 FQNNGV. CDR3 sequence (DNA): TGTGCCAGCAGACAGGACAGGGCTGAGACCGGGGAGCTGTTTTTT. Protein sequence: CASRQDRAETGELFF.

V gene TRBV7-9 combines with J gene TRBJ2-7, with TRBD1 identical over 8 bases. Looked up from germline, CDR1 is SEHNR and CDR2 is FQNEAQ (reference sequence). Trimming at V came to 0 bases and at J to 3 bases, leaving 7 bases not matched to a gene. This CDR3 has 16 residues. The CDR3 reads CASSLADWTGNYEQYF. DNA of the CDR3: TGTGCCAGCAGCTTAGCTGACTGGACAGGGAACTACGAGCAGTACTTC.